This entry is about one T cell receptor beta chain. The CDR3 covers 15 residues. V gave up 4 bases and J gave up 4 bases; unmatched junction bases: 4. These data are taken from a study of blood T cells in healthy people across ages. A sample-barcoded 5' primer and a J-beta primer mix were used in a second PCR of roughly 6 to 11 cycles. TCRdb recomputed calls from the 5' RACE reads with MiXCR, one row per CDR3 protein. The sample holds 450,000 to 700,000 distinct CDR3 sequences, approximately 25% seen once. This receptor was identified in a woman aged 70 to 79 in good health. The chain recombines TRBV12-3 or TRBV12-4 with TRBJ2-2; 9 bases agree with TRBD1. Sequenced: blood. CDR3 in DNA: TGTGCCAGCAGTTGGGTGGACAGGGGCACCGGGGAGCTGTTTTTT. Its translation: CASSWVDRGTGELFF.